The rows below give T cell receptor beta chains drawn from one sample of a study of shared clonotypes between healthy human individuals. Method: immunoSEQ multiplex PCR; TCRdb's copy keeps in-frame clones and lacks some. This sample has some 800,000 clones, with around 93% found just once. The sample comprised naive CD8+ T cells sorted from blood. The receptors were sampled from a man aged 25-40 years in good health. CDR3s include the opening cysteine and the closing phenylalanine or tryptophan. D genes are given only for firm matches. Where a row states a size, it is once, few, many or the class of an expanded clone; other rows omit it.

>-|-|TRBV7-6|TRBJ2-7
TGTGCCAGCAGCGCCGGACAGAGATCCTACGAGCAGTACTTC
CASSAGQRSYEQYF
>once|-|TRBV7-9|TRBJ1-1
TGTGCCAGCAGCTTCGTCGACAGGAACACTGAAGCTTTCTTT
CASSFVDRNTEAFF
>-|-|TRBV6-5|TRBJ2-1
TGTGCCAGCAGTAGGGGGGCCGAGCAGTTCTTC
CASSRGAEQFF
>-|TRBD2|TRBV27|TRBJ2-1
TGTGCCAGCAGTTCTGGACTAGCGGGAGGACATGAGCAGTTCTTC
CASSSGLAGGHEQFF
>-|TRBD1|TRBV5-6|TRBJ2-7
TGTGCCAGCAGCTTCTGGCAGGGGGCCTACGAGCAGTACTTC
CASSFWQGAYEQYF
>-|-|TRBV7-9|TRBJ2-7
TGTGCCAGCAGCTTTGGGCTAGCCTACGAGCAGTACTTC
CASSFGLAYEQYF
>-|TRBD1|TRBV19|TRBJ2-1
TGTGCCAGTAGTATCCTCGGGACAGGGTCCTACAATGAGCAGTTCTTC
CASSILGTGSYNEQFF
>-|-|TRBV6-1|TRBJ2-7
TGTGCCAGCAGCTGGGACTGGGGCGCCTACGAGCAGTACTTC
CASSWDWGAYEQYF
>-|-|TRBV19|TRBJ2-7
TGTGCCAGTAGTATAGGGATCGGCGAGCAGTACTTC
CASSIGIGEQYF
>-|TRBD1|TRBV27|TRBJ2-1
TGTGCCAGCAGTGGTTGGGACAGGGTTCGGTCCTACAATGAGCAGTTCTTC
CASSGWDRVRSYNEQFF
>-|-|TRBV5-6|TRBJ2-2
TGTGCCAGCAGCTTTGGCCTAGTTTTCACCGGGGAGCTGTTTTTT
CASSFGLVFTGELFF
>-|-|TRBV28|TRBJ2-1
TGTGCCAGCAGTTTAATTGGGAATTACAATGAGCAGTTCTTC
CASSLIGNYNEQFF
>-|-|TRBV7-9|TRBJ2-1
TGTGCCAGCAGCGGCCCGGGGAGGACGGACAATGAGCAGTTCTTC
CASSGPGRTDNEQFF
>-|TRBD1|TRBV6-6|TRBJ2-7
TGTGCCAGCAGTAAGGGGGCCGACAGGGGACCCGGGCTCCTCTTC
CASSKGADRGPGLLF
>-|TRBD1|TRBV19|TRBJ2-7
TGTGCCAGTAGTGCCGCCGGGACAGAACCCTACGAGCAGTACTTC
CASSAAGTEPYEQYF
>-|TRBD1|TRBV5-4|TRBJ1-3
TGTGCCAGCAGCTTGACAGGGGGCTCTGGAAACACCATATATTTT
CASSLTGGSGNTIYF
>-|-|TRBV28|TRBJ1-4
TGTGCCAGCAGTTTCTCGTGGGCTAATGAAAAACTGTTTTTT
CASSFSWANEKLFF
>-|-|TRBV19|TRBJ1-1
TGTGCCAGTAGTATTGCGGGGGTCTGGAACACTGAAGCTTTCTTT
CASSIAGVWNTEAFF
>-|-|TRBV29-1|TRBJ2-1
TGCAGCGTTGATAGGCAGGGACCCTACAATGAGCAGTTCTTC
CSVDRQGPYNEQFF
>-|-|TRBV5-6|TRBJ1-2
TGTGCCAGCAGCTTGGCCCAGGGGACTAACTATGGCTACACCTTC
CASSLAQGTNYGYTF
>-|-|TRBV7-9|TRBJ2-7
TGTGCCAGCAGCTTAGAGGCGGGGCGGGTAGCGTACGAGCAGTACTTC
CASSLEAGRVAYEQYF
>-|-|TRBV7-7|TRBJ2-3
TGTGCAGAAAACACGGACACAGATACGCAGTATTTT
CAENTDTDTQYF
>-|-|TRBV10-3|TRBJ2-7
TGTGCCATCAGTGAGCCCCATACAGGGTTGAGCTCCTACGAGCAGTACTTC
CAISEPHTGLSSYEQYF
>-|-|TRBV5-4|TRBJ2-5
TGTGCCAGCAGCTTCTGGGGGGCGGGACGCCAAGAGACCCAGTACTTC
CASSFWGAGRQETQYF
>-|-|TRBV5-1|TRBJ1-2
TGCGCCAGCAGCCCCGCGGGACGAAACTATGGCTACACCTTC
CASSPAGRNYGYTF
>-|TRBD2|TRBV29-1|TRBJ2-1
TGCAGCGTTACGGGACTAGCGGGAGGGTACAATGAGCAGTTCTTC
CSVTGLAGGYNEQFF
>once|-|TRBV27|TRBJ2-7
TGTGCCAGCAGTTACTCGGAAACGGGCGGCGAGCAGTACTTC
CASSYSETGGEQYF
>-|-|TRBV25-1|TRBJ2-1
TGTGCCAGCAGTGAGGGGCTTCTGGCCACCTACAATGAGCAGTTCTTC
CASSEGLLATYNEQFF
>-|-|TRBV10-3|TRBJ2-3
TGTGCCATCAGTGGGACCGGCACAGATACGCAGTATTTT
CAISGTGTDTQYF
>-|-|TRBV7-8|TRBJ1-2
TGTGCCAGCAGCGCCGCCGGGGGCCGTGGCTACACCTTC
CASSAAGGRGYTF
>-|-|TRBV19|TRBJ2-7
TGTGCCAGTAGTACGCGGGACGGCTACGAGCAGTACTTC
CASSTRDGYEQYF
>-|TRBD2|TRBV7-2|TRBJ2-1
TGTGCCAGCAGCTTTTGGAGCGGGATGGGTAATGAGCAGTTCTTC
CASSFWSGMGNEQFF
>-|-|TRBV28|TRBJ1-3
TGTGCCAGCAGTTCAATCAGGGGAAGCTCTGGAAACACCATATATTTT
CASSSIRGSSGNTIYF
>-|TRBD1|TRBV7-3|TRBJ2-1
TGTGCCAGCAGCTCTACAGGGGGCGTTCTCCCCTACAATGAGCAGTTCTTC
CASSSTGGVLPYNEQFF
>-|TRBD2|TRBV5-5|TRBJ2-1
TGTGCCAGCAGCTTGGGGTTTTCAGGTGAGCGGGGAAGCTCCTACAATGAGCAGTTCTTC
CASSLGFSGERGSSYNEQFF
>-|-|TRBV6-1|TRBJ2-1
TGTGCCAGCAGGAGGGGCAATGAGCAGTTCTTC
CASRRGNEQFF
>-|TRBD1|TRBV7-9|TRBJ2-7
TGTGCCAGCAGCTCGACAGGGGACGAGCAGTACTTC
CASSSTGDEQYF
>-|-|TRBV6-1|TRBJ2-7
TGTGCCAGCAGTTACCTCTACGAGCAGTACTTC
CASSYLYEQYF
>-|TRBD2|TRBV29-1|TRBJ2-5
TGCAGCGCGATCTTAGCGGGAGGGGCGGAGACCCAGTACTTC
CSAILAGGAETQYF
>-|TRBD1|TRBV9|TRBJ1-1
TGTGCCAGCAGCTCCGACAGGGGACAAACTTTGCCTGACACTGAAGCTTTCTTT
CASSSDRGQTLPDTEAFF
>-|-|TRBV2|TRBJ2-7
TGTGCCAGCATCTCCAGGGTCCCCTACGAGCAGTACTTC
CASISRVPYEQYF
>-|TRBD1|TRBV27|TRBJ2-1
TGTGCCAGCAGTTTATCAGACCGGGACAGGTACTACAATGAGCAGTTCTTC
CASSLSDRDRYYNEQFF
>-|-|TRBV7-8|TRBJ1-4
TGTGCCAGCAGTCGGTCAGGGAATAATGAAAAACTGTTTTTT
CASSRSGNNEKLFF
>-|-|TRBV7-9|TRBJ1-3
TGTGCCAGCATTCCGATCGTTCGCGGGGCTGGTGGAAACACCATATATTTT
CASIPIVRGAGGNTIYF
>-|TRBD2|TRBV4-1|TRBJ2-1
TGCGCCAGCAGCCAAGAAGGGACTAGCGGGAGGAATGAGCAGTTCTTC
CASSQEGTSGRNEQFF
>-|-|TRBV7-9|TRBJ2-3
TGTGCCAGCACCGGTGGGGCTTGGGGCCTTCGCACAGATACGCAGTATTTT
CASTGGAWGLRTDTQYF
>-|-|TRBV7-8|TRBJ2-7
TGTGCCAGCAGCTTAGTGGCTTTCCCTAGCTACGAGCAGTACTTC
CASSLVAFPSYEQYF
>many|TRBD1|TRBV5-5|TRBJ2-7
TGTGCCAGCAGCATATCCGGGACAGGGACCCACGAGCAGTACTTC
CASSISGTGTHEQYF
>-|-|TRBV7-6|TRBJ2-1
TGTGCCAGCAGCTTAAAAGGGCCTCAGGATGAGCAGTTCTTC
CASSLKGPQDEQFF
>once|-|TRBV4-1|TRBJ1-5
TGCGCCAGCAGCCAGAGTATGGCTACCAATCAGCCCCAGCATTTT
CASSQSMATNQPQHF
>-|TRBD2|TRBV9|TRBJ2-1
TGTGCCAGCAGTGCGACTAGCGGGACTAGCTCCTACAATGAGCAGTTCTTC
CASSATSGTSSYNEQFF
>-|TRBD2|TRBV27|TRBJ2-7
TGTGCCAGCACCGGAATGGGACTAGCGGGCTACGAGCAGTACTTC
CASTGMGLAGYEQYF
>-|-|TRBV30|TRBJ2-5
TGTGCCTGGAGTTGGAACGGGGGTGAGACCCAGTACTTC
CAWSWNGGETQYF
>-|TRBD2|TRBV29-1|TRBJ2-1
TGCAGCGTTGAATGGCTAGCGGGAGAGTATGAGCAGTTCTTC
CSVEWLAGEYEQFF
>-|TRBD2|TRBV19|TRBJ2-5
TGTGCCAGTACCCCGGCTGGACTAGCGAGAGAGACCCAGTACTTC
CASTPAGLARETQYF
>-|TRBD2|TRBV6-5|TRBJ2-7
TGTGCCAGCAGTTATGCGACCGCGGGGGGGCGTTACGAGCAGTACTTC
CASSYATAGGRYEQYF